This T cell receptor beta chain was documented in a study of cytomegalovirus exposure and HLA in healthy donors. General observations from the study: Follow-up analysis seemed to connect common viral pathogens with several of the most significant clusters identified. HLA alleles showed associations with about 17,000 TCR beta sequences in a later analysis, at a 0.05 false discovery rate.

Unmatched junction bases numbered 8, after V lost 6 bases and J lost 2 bases. The CDR3 covers 16 residues. From germline, CDR1 is LNHDA and CDR2 SQIVND (reference sequence). Researchers ran the PCR with 60 Vbeta and 13 Jbeta primers. Only in-frame clones appear in the TCRdb table, and some are missing; sequencing was by immunoSEQ multiplex PCR. The sample lists approximately 160,000 clones, about 81% occurring once. For this clone: What it binds is not known.

The source material was PBMCs. V gene TRBV19 combines with J gene TRBJ1-3; the match to TRBD1 covers 9 bases. The TCR originated in a woman aged 45-59 years in good health and CMV-seropositive. CDR3 DNA sequence: TGTGCCAGTAGGGGACAGGGAAGGGGGCCTGGAAACACCATATATTTT. Translation gives CASRGQGRGPGNTIYF.